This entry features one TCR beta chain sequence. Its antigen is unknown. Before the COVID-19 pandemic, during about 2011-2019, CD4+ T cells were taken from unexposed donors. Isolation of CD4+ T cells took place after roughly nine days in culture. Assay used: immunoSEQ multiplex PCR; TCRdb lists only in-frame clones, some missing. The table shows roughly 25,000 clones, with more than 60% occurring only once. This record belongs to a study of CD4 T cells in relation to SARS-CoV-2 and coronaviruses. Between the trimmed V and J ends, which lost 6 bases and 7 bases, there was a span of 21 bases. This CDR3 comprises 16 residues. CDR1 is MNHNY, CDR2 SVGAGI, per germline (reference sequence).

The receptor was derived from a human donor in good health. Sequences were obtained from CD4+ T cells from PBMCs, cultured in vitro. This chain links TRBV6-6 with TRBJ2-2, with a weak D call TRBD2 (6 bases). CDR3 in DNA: TGTGCCAGCAGAGATCAGCGGGCCAAAAGGGGCGGGGAGCTGTTTTTT. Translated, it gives CASRDQRAKRGGELFF.